Listed here are 10 T cell receptor beta chains from one sample, sequenced in a study of blood T cell repertoires in COVID-19. Clones were sequenced by immunoSEQ multiplex PCR, and TCRdb holds only the in-frame ones, with some missing. The table includes about 100,000 clones, more than 70% detected once. Input material: peripheral blood. These receptors were obtained from a human donor in a cohort sampled during active COVID-19.

CDR3 nucleotide sequence: TGTGCCAGTAGTTACGGGACAGGGACGGGACAGCCCCAGCATTTT. Protein product: CASSYGTGTGQPQHF. The chain combines TRBV19 with TRBJ1-5, with 9 bases that match TRBD1. Germline trimming cut 5 bases from V and 7 bases from J; bases unmatched to any gene: 9. CDR3 size: 15 residues. Germline assignment: CDR1 LNHDA and CDR2 SQIVND (reference sequence).

The CDR3 DNA reads TGTGCCAGCAGCCCAGCGGCAGGTTACGAGCAGTACTTC. The encoded protein is CASSPAAGYEQYF. The chain combines TRBV11-1 with TRBJ2-7, with a possible D match to TRBD2 (5 bases). The V end lost 5 bases, the J end lost 4 bases, and 12 bases lay between the germline ends. Per germline, CDR1 SGHAT and CDR2 FQDESV (reference sequence). The CDR3 runs to 13 residues.

The J gene is TRBJ2-5, the V gene TRBV4-2; 11 bases line up with TRBD1. In germline, CDR1 is LGHNA, CDR2 YNFKEQ. The CDR3 consists of 16 residues. The J segment lost 3 bases and the V segment lost 0 bases, leaving 3 bases of the junction unmatched. In nucleotides, the CDR3 is TGTGCCAGCAGCCAAGAAGGGGACAGGGGGAAAGAGACCCAGTACTTC. Translation gives CASSQEGDRGKETQYF.

The chain joins TRBV11-2 to TRBJ2-1; 9 bases fit TRBD1. This CDR3 spans 14 amino acids. Germline CDR1 SGHAT, CDR2 FQNNGV. V lost 5 bases, J lost 6 bases, and 5 bases stayed unmatched. The CDR3 is CASSGRTGANEQFF. CDR3 sequence (DNA): TGTGCCAGCAGCGGACGGACAGGGGCCAATGAGCAGTTCTTC.

The chain uses TRBV9 and TRBJ2-3, with 14 positions matching TRBD2. Germline loops: CDR1 SGDLS, CDR2 YYNGEE. The CDR3 loop spans 18 amino acids. Trimming took 3 bases from V and 4 from J; bases not matched to a gene: 10. CDR3 nucleotides: TGTGCCAGCAGCGCGACTAGCGGGAGGGCCCCGGCAGCAGATACGCAGTATTTT. Residues: CASSATSGRAPAADTQYF.

The rearrangement uses TRBV7-3 and TRBJ2-3; 11 bases agree with TRBD2. This CDR3 contains 15 residues. Germline lookup yields CDR1 SGHTA and CDR2 FQGTGA. Germline trimming cut 5 bases from V and 3 bases from J; bases unmatched to any gene: 4. CDR3 loop: CASSPGLAVTDTQYF. As DNA, the CDR3 is TGTGCCAGCAGCCCGGGACTAGCGGTAACAGATACGCAGTATTTT.

The gene calls are TRBV28 and TRBJ2-7; D perhaps matches TRBD1 (5 bases). This CDR3 has 13 residues. Germline-derived CDR1 and CDR2 are MDHEN and SYDVKM. With 4 bases removed from V and 5 bases from J, the gap between germline ends came to 12 bases. CDR3 amino acids: CASSSPQGHEQYF. In nucleotides, the CDR3 is TGTGCCAGCAGTTCCCCCCAGGGTCACGAGCAGTACTTC.

This clone was counted a single time. The chain is built from TRBV5-1 and TRBJ1-4, with a possible D match to TRBD1 (6 bases). Deletions cut 4 bases from V and 6 bases from J, with 16 bases between. The CDR3 runs to 15 residues. Looked up from germline, CDR1 is SGHRS and CDR2 is YFSETQ. The CDR3 nucleotides are TGCGCCAGCAGCAGGACAGCTGGGATAGATGAAAAACTGTTTTTT. Translation: CASSRTAGIDEKLFF.

The chain joins TRBV4-2 to TRBJ1-1; D ambiguous. This CDR3 has 15 residues. V was trimmed by 0 bases and J by 8 bases, leaving 16 bases between them. Germline CDR1 LGHNA, CDR2 YNFKEQ. The CDR3 DNA follows: TGTGCCAGCAGCCAAGAGGGAGCGGGCCGGCAGGAAGCTTTCTTT. As protein: CASSQEGAGRQEAFF.

J is TRBJ1-5 and V is TRBV10-3; 8 nucleotides align to TRBD1. The V segment lost 4 bases and the J segment 4 bases; nucleotides outside the gene matches: 0. Germline CDR1 and CDR2: ENHRY and SYGVKD. CDR3 length: 13 residues. CDR3 sequence: CAISGDRNQPQHF. DNA of the CDR3: TGTGCCATCAGTGGGGACAGGAATCAGCCCCAGCATTTT.